This TCR beta chain was sequenced during a study of cytomegalovirus exposure and HLA in healthy donors. Study-wide context: Within an early data release were roughly 90 million unique TCRs drawn from HLA-typed donors.

There are 14 residues in the CDR3. CDR1 is KGHSH, CDR2 LQKENI, per germline. Trimming pared 2 bases from V and 6 bases from J, leaving 11 bases between. With 60 Vbeta and 13 Jbeta primers, the PCR was carried out. Profiled with immunoSEQ multiplex PCR; TCRdb holds only in-frame clones, not every one. In the table there are some 160,000 clones, around 83% of which are singletons. Sampled while nominally healthy, donors likely had unrecorded immune exposures. Sequenced input: PBMCs. The gene calls are TRBV18 and TRBJ1-5; D call uncertain. The sequence was collected from a man aged 45-60 years in good health and CMV-seropositive. CDR3 bases: TGTGCCAGCTCACCAGTGAGGGATGGTCAGCCCCAGCATTTT. Its translation is CASSPVRDGQPQHF.